This TCR beta chain was captured in a study of neoadjuvant nivolumab and ipilimumab in lung cancer. The V gene's germline CDR1 is KGHSH and CDR2 LQKENI. CDR3 length: 13 residues. V dropped 3 bases and J dropped 5 bases, with 10 bases sitting between them. Study-level findings and limits: Higher pretherapy blood TCR richness went with higher resected-tumor richness. Pathologic regression was not significantly tied to TCR clonality.

Measured with immunoSEQ multiplex PCR; TCRdb has only the in-frame clones, and not every one. The sample records 6,500 to 8,500 clones, more than 70% being singletons. Worth noting for this clone: Its antigen remains unidentified.

Specimen: tumor tissue, collected after neoadjuvant nivolumab, alone or with ipilimumab, at or shortly before surgery. This TCR derives from an adult with non-small cell lung cancer. The rearrangement joins TRBV18 to TRBJ1-1; D gene uncertain. CDR3 in DNA: TGTGCCAGCTCACCGTGGCCTGGGACTGAAGCTTTCTTT. Translating gives CASSPWPGTEAFF.